Here is one T cell receptor beta chain with its context. TCRdb's table, derived via immunoSEQ multiplex PCR, lists solely in-frame clones and lacks some. The sample lists over 80,000 clones; about 96% were seen once. Germline V gene sequence: CDR1 LNHNV, CDR2 YYDKDF (reference sequence). The length of the CDR3 is 15 residues. Trimming removed 5 bases from V and 0 bases from J, with 13 bases in between. The sample belongs to a study of technical replicates of blood from four donors. Sequenced input: T cells isolated from PBMCs. This clonotype was obtained from a human donor in good health. The chain is built from TRBV15 and TRBJ2-5; a weak D match, TRBD1 (6 bases). CDR3 sequence: CATSGPTGNQETQYF. In DNA, the CDR3 is TGTGCCACCAGCGGACCAACAGGGAACCAAGAGACCCAGTACTTC.